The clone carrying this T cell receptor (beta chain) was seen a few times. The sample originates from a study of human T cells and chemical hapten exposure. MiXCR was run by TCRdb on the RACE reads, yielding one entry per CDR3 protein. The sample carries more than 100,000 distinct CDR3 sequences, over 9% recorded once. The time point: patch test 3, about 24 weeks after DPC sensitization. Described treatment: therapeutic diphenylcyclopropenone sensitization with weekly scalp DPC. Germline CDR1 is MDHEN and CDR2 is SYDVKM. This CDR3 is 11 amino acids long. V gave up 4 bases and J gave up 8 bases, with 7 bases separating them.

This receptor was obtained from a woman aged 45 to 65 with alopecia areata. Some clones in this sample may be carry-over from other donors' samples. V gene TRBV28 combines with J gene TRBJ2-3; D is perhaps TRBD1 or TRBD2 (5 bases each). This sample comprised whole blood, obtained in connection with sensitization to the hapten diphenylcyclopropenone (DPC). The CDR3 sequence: CASSSGRTQYF. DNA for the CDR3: TGTGCCAGCAGTTCGGGACGTACGCAGTATTTT.